A single TCR beta chain is shown here with its context. The data belong to a study of shared clonotypes between healthy human individuals. The method was immunoSEQ multiplex PCR; TCRdb's version includes in-frame clones alone and lacks a portion of them. The data contain about 700,000 clones, over 65% of them singletons. Trimming shortened V by 3 bases and J by 10 bases, and 17 bases separated the two germline ends. The CDR3 length is 14 residues. Germline values: CDR1 SGHDT, CDR2 YYEEEE. The sequencing input was memory CD4+ T cells sorted from blood. Sample subset: CD45RA-negative fraction. The sequence was collected from a woman aged 25 to 45 in good health. The genes are TRBV5-6 and TRBJ2-1, with D uncertain. The CDR3 sequence: CASSWAGTGEEQFF. The CDR3 DNA reads as TGTGCCAGCAGCTGGGCCGGTACGGGTGAAGAGCAGTTCTTC.